What follows are 18 T cell receptor beta chains derived from one specimen sequenced in a study of read filtering for tumor transcriptome and immune sequencing. This library used about 360 ng RNA and molecular barcoded adaptors spanning alpha/delta and beta/gamma chains. TCRdb re-called the reads with MiXCR, one entry per CDR3 protein. Found here are roughly 93,000 distinct CDR3 sequences, roughly 21% of them singletons; the top ten hold 11%. The source material was a population of CD138-negative cells sorted from bone marrow. These receptors were taken from a donor over 35 with multiple myeloma.

This clonotype was recorded at least ten times. The J gene is TRBJ1-1, the V gene TRBV29-1, with TRBD1 matching over 8 bases. The length of the CDR3 is 15 residues. Germline CDR1 is SQVTM and CDR2 is ANQGSEA. The V segment lost 4 bases and the J segment 1 base; nucleotides outside the gene matches: 8. The chain's CDR3 is CSVVRQGQSNTEAFF. The CDR3 region has the DNA TGCAGCGTTGTAAGACAGGGGCAATCGAACACTGAAGCTTTCTTT.

With regard to this clonotype: A read error may explain this, as a much larger clone is one base away. The rearrangement links TRBV3-1 to TRBJ2-2; no firm D call. The CDR3 is 17 amino acids. The V end was cut by 0 bases, the J end by 4 bases, with 15 bases between. CDR1 is LGHDT and CDR2 is YNNKEL in the germline V gene (reference sequence). The CDR3 nucleotides read TGTGCCAGCAGCCAAGAAGGGTTGGCAGGCCCCACCGGGGAGCTGTTTTTT. Protein: CASSQEGLAGPTGELFF.

As concerns this clonotype: A much larger clone lies one base from this, so it may be a read error. The chain combines TRBV5-6 with TRBJ2-1; the D gene could be TRBD1 or TRBD2 (5 bases each). The length of the CDR3 is 15 residues. V dropped 2 bases and J dropped 8 bases, with 17 bases sitting between them. Germline assignment: CDR1 SGHDT and CDR2 YYEEEE. This CDR3 is CASSFLGVTPHEQFF. In nucleotides, the CDR3 is TGTGCCAGCAGCTTTCTGGGGGTGACTCCCCATGAGCAGTTCTTC. The variable domain in full, completed from reference TRBV5-6 and TRBJ2-1, reads DAGVTQSPTHLIKTRGQQVTLRCSPKSGHDTVSWYQQALGQGPQFIFQYYEEEERQRGNFPDRFSGHQFPNYSSELNVNALLLGDSALYLCASSFLGVTPHEQFFGPGTRLTVL.

This chain uses TRBV5-1 with TRBJ1-5; weak D call: TRBD1 (5 bases). Germline V gene sequence: CDR1 SGHRS, CDR2 YFSETQ. The CDR3 has 15 residues. The V end was cut by 0 bases, the J end by 3 bases, with 10 bases between. The CDR3 nucleotides read TGCGCCAGCAGCTTGGCCCCAGGGAACAATCAGCCCCAGCATTTT. This encodes CASSLAPGNNQPQHF.

At least ten counts were recorded for this clonotype. The rearrangement links TRBV5-5 to TRBJ1-2; 9 bases are a match to TRBD1. Germline trimming cut 5 bases from V and 4 bases from J; bases unmatched to any gene: 12. Germline lookup yields CDR1 SGHKS and CDR2 YYEKEE (reference sequence). The CDR3 is 16 amino acids. CDR3 amino acids: CASSHGTGTGSYGYTF. DNA of the CDR3: TGTGCCAGCAGTCATGGGACAGGGACAGGCTCCTATGGCTACACCTTC. The full variable domain, with the rest looked up from reference TRBV5-5 and TRBJ1-2, is DAGVTQSPTHLIKTRGQQVTLRCSPISGHKSVSWYQQVLGQGPQFIFQYYEKEERGRGNFPDRFSARQFPNYSSELNVNALLLGDSALYLCASSHGTGTGSYGYTFGSGTRLTVV.

Worth noting for this clonotype: This may be a read error, as it is one base from a much larger clone. The V gene is TRBV29-1, the J gene TRBJ1-1; D gene uncertain. From germline, CDR1 is SQVTM and CDR2 ANQGSEA. This CDR3 contains 12 residues. CDR3 sequence reads: CSVEVMNTEALF. CDR3 DNA: TGCAGCGTTGAGGTGATGAACACTGAAGCTCTCTTT.

With regard to this clonotype: This may be a read error: a much more frequent sequence differs by one nucleotide. This CDR3 fails to terminate in the conserved phenylalanine or tryptophan, so it likely reflects a read error. The CDR3 region has the DNA TGTGCCAGCAGCCCGAGACCGGACAGCCAAGAGACCCAGTACATC. It specifies CASSPRPDSQETQYI. The V call is TRBV11-2, the J call TRBJ2-5, with D perhaps matching TRBD1 (6 bases). This CDR3 has 15 amino acids. CDR1 SGHAT and CDR2 FQNNGV come from the germline V gene. The V end was cut by 5 bases, the J end by 1 base, with 14 bases between.

The sample holds many counts of this clonotype. The V and J genes are TRBV28 and TRBJ2-7, with D unclear. Trimming cost V 3 bases and J 5 bases, with 17 bases left between them. This CDR3 region has 15 residues. The V gene's germline CDR1 is MDHEN and CDR2 SYDVKM. The CDR3 here is CASSFWVGKGHEQYF. As DNA, the CDR3 is TGTGCCAGCAGTTTCTGGGTAGGGAAGGGCCACGAGCAGTACTTC.

This clonotype was picked up many times. This chain uses TRBV6-1 with TRBJ1-1; D remains ambiguous. Per the germline V gene, CDR1 is MNHNS and CDR2 is SASEGT. V lost 6 bases and J 4 bases, leaving 15 bases between the germline ends. This CDR3 contains 14 residues. CDR3 sequence reads: CASSQIVGSTEAFF. The CDR3 coding sequence is TGTGCCAGCAGCCAGATAGTGGGGAGCACTGAAGCTTTCTTT.

This clonotype was seen repeatedly, ten times or more. The gene calls are TRBV5-1 and TRBJ2-1; no definite D call. The germline CDR1 and CDR2 sequences are SGHRS and YFSETQ. This CDR3 region has 16 residues. V lost 2 bases to trimming and J lost 2 bases, with 14 bases between them. The CDR3 coding sequence is TGCGCCAGCAGCTTTTCCTTTTCTCTAACCTACAATGAGCAGTTCTTC. This encodes CASSFSFSLTYNEQFF.

This clonotype was counted once. At one boundary the junction diverges from the germline segment, which might be a read error. The CDR3 reads CAGRDGGTARTDTQYF. As DNA, the CDR3 is TGTGCCGGCAGGGACGGAGGGACAGCCCGCACAGATACGCAGTATTTT. The chain joins TRBV6-5 to TRBJ2-3; D possibly corresponds to TRBD1 (7 bases). Germline V CDR1 and CDR2: MNHEY, SVGAGI. The CDR3 has 16 amino acids.

The chain combines TRBV5-1 with TRBJ1-6; maybe TRBD1 (6 bases). The CDR3 sequence is 16 residues long. Germline CDR1 reads SGHRS; CDR2 reads YFSETQ. V dropped 0 bases and J dropped 7 bases, with 14 bases sitting between them. This CDR3 reads CASSLDGTSRNSPLHF. In DNA, the CDR3 is TGCGCCAGCAGCTTGGACGGGACAAGCCGAAATTCACCCCTCCACTTT.

This clonotype was detected many times. The CDR3: CASTRDRAVGELFF. The DNA for the CDR3 is TGTGCCAGCACCAGGGACAGGGCGGTCGGGGAGCTGTTTTTT. The gene calls are TRBV28 and TRBJ2-2; 9 positions agree with TRBD1. CDR1 is MDHEN and CDR2 is SYDVKM in the germline V gene. This CDR3 is 14 amino acids long. J was trimmed by 7 bases and V by 7 bases; bases with no gene match: 7.

This clonotype appeared a few times. The gene calls are TRBV7-6 and TRBJ2-5, with D possibly TRBD2 on 6 matching bases. Trimming took 1 base from V and 9 from J, leaving 15 bases between them. Per germline, CDR1 SGHVS and CDR2 FNYEAQ. The CDR3 is made up of 14 amino acids. For the CDR3, the DNA is TGTGCCAGCAGCTTAGGGGGACTGATTCTTTCCCAGTACTTC. This codes for CASSLGGLILSQYF. The whole variable domain, filled in from reference TRBV7-6 and TRBJ2-5, reads GAGVSQSPRYKVTKRGQDVALRCDPISGHVSLYWYRQALGQGPEFLTYFNYEAQQDKSGLPNDRFSAERPEGSISTLTIQRTEQRDSAMYRCASSLGGLILSQYFGPGTRLLVL.

This clonotype was counted at least ten times. The chain joins TRBV2 to TRBJ2-3; TRBD2 might be the D (5 bases). The CDR3 spans 13 residues. Germline values: CDR1 SNHLY, CDR2 FYNNEI. Trimming cost V 1 base and J 5 bases, with 7 bases left between them. The CDR3 reads CASSEGRGDTQYF. As DNA, the CDR3 is TGTGCCAGCAGTGAAGGTCGGGGAGATACGCAGTATTTT. Filled out from reference TRBV2 and TRBJ2-3, the complete variable domain reads EPEVTQTPSHQVTQMGQEVILRCVPISNHLYFYWYRQILGQKVEFLVSFYNNEISEKSEIFDDQFSVERPDGSNFTLKIRSTKLEDSAMYFCASSEGRGDTQYFGPGTRLTVL.

This clonotype was seen repeatedly, ten times or more. This chain joins TRBV18 and TRBJ2-3, with 7 nucleotides matching TRBD1. The CDR3 has 12 amino acids. The germline CDR1 and CDR2 sequences are KGHSH and LQKENI. With V trimmed by 8 bases and J by 3 bases, 2 bases remained unmatched. This CDR3 reads CASQQGTDTQYF. The CDR3 nucleotides read TGTGCCAGCCAACAGGGGACAGATACGCAGTATTTT.

As to this clonotype: This likely comes from a read error, as the CDR3 has no conserved phenylalanine or tryptophan at its end. This chain joins TRBV6-6 and TRBJ2-1; TRBD2 is a possible D gene (6 bases). The length of the CDR3 is 15 residues. CDR1 is MNHNY, CDR2 SVGAGI, per germline (reference sequence). The CDR3 loop is CASSYSSGLGFEQFL. CDR3 coding DNA: TGTGCCAGTAGTTACTCCTCGGGACTGGGCTTTGAGCAGTTCTTA.

This clonotype was detected many times. The chain has TRBV2 and TRBJ1-5, with TRBD1 matching 7 bases. The germline gives CDR1 SNHLY, CDR2 FYNNEI. The CDR3 sequence is 13 residues long. Trimming removed 6 bases from V and 3 bases from J; junction bases left unmatched: 2. CDR3 region: CASSQGDNQPQHF. In DNA, the CDR3 is TGTGCCAGCAGCCAGGGGGACAATCAGCCCCAGCATTTT.